Listed below are T cell receptor beta chains from one sample, sequenced in a study of blood T cell repertoires in COVID-19. The assay was immunoSEQ multiplex PCR, and TCRdb's table has in-frame clones only and misses some. This table has tens of thousands of clones, 75% to 90% appearing once. The sequenced sample was peripheral blood. The receptors stem from an elderly man with acute or convalescent COVID-19. The CDR3 runs from the conserved cysteine through the conserved F or W. A D gene is named only where the DNA matches it firmly. Where a row states a size, it is once, few, many or the class of an expanded clone; other rows omit it.

V,size,D,J,length,CDR3,DNA
TRBV2,-,TRBD2,TRBJ2-6,15,CASSAGGSGANVLTF,TGTGCCAGCAGTGCGGGAGGCTCTGGGGCCAACGTCCTGACTTTC
TRBV18,-,-,TRBJ1-3,15,CASSPATETGNTIYF,TGTGCCAGCTCACCCGCGACAGAAACTGGAAACACCATATATTTT
TRBV30,-,-,TRBJ1-6,12,CAWSETASPLHF,TGTGCCTGGAGTGAAACTGCTTCACCCCTCCACTTT
TRBV3-1/TRBV3-2,-,-,TRBJ2-3,15,CASSHRDKSTDTQYF,TGTGCCAGCAGCCACCGGGACAAAAGCACAGATACGCAGTATTTT
TRBV5-4,-,TRBD1,TRBJ1-2,15,CASSLAGTGGRGYTF,TGTGCCAGCAGCTTGGCCGGGACAGGGGGCCGCGGCTACACCTTC
TRBV18,-,TRBD1,TRBJ1-2,15,CASSPPGQGEGGYTF,TGTGCCAGCTCACCACCAGGCCAGGGGGAAGGCGGCTACACCTTC
TRBV4-1,-,TRBD1,TRBJ1-2,17,CASSYATGTGNRNGYTF,TGCGCCAGCAGCTACGCTACCGGGACAGGGAATCGCAATGGCTACACCTTC
TRBV10-3,-,TRBD1,TRBJ1-5,14,CAISERQGNQPQHF,TGTGCCATCAGTGAGAGACAGGGGAATCAGCCCCAGCATTTT
TRBV12-5,-,TRBD1,TRBJ1-3,19,CASGLPPGQGFGSGNTIYF,TGTGCTAGTGGTTTGCCCCCGGGACAGGGTTTCGGCTCTGGAAACACCATATATTTT
TRBV11-2,once,-,TRBJ1-5,15,CASTPGLRNNQPQHF,TGTGCCAGCACCCCGGGACTAAGGAACAATCAGCCCCAGCATTTT
TRBV2,once,-,TRBJ1-1,14,CASRTTGTPSKAFF,TGTGCCAGCAGGACTACAGGGACCCCCTCCAAAGCTTTCTTT
TRBV5-5,-,TRBD2,TRBJ2-2,15,CASSVTSGRTGELFF,TGTGCCAGCAGCGTGACTAGCGGGAGGACCGGGGAGCTGTTTTTT
TRBV6-1,once,-,TRBJ1-6,17,CASSDKFVRRRNSPLHF,TGTGCCAGCAGTGACAAGTTCGTGCGGCGGAGGAATTCACCCCTCCACTTT
TRBV10-2,-,-,TRBJ2-5,13,CAGARGLQETQYF,TGCGCCGGCGCTAGGGGACTGCAAGAGACCCAGTACTTC
TRBV2,-,TRBD2,TRBJ2-1,14,CASRGTSGRNEQFF,TGTGCCAGCAGGGGGACTAGCGGGAGAAATGAGCAGTTCTTC
TRBV7-9,few,-,TRBJ1-1,14,CASSPARVNTEAFF,TGTGCCAGCAGCCCGGCCCGGGTGAACACTGAAGCTTTCTTT
TRBV5-4,-,TRBD1,TRBJ2-1,16,CASSVTGGAEGNEQFF,TGTGCCAGCAGCGTGACAGGGGGCGCAGAGGGCAATGAGCAGTTCTTC
TRBV12-3/TRBV12-4,few,-,TRBJ1-2,13,CASSPGPNYGYTF,TGTGCCAGCAGCCCAGGGCCCAACTATGGCTACACCTTC
TRBV30,-,-,TRBJ1-1,12,CAYLYSNTEAFF,TGTGCCTATTTATACAGTAACACTGAAGCTTTCTTT
TRBV15,-,-,TRBJ1-1,13,CATSSWGGTEAFF,TGTGCCACCAGCAGTTGGGGGGGCACTGAAGCTTTCTTT
TRBV5-4,-,TRBD1,TRBJ2-7,15,CASSPWTGGWGEQYF,TGTGCCAGCAGCCCGTGGACAGGGGGATGGGGAGAGCAGTACTTC
TRBV20-1,-,-,TRBJ2-1,11,CSAWYRNEQFF,TGCAGTGCTTGGTATCGGAATGAGCAGTTCTTC
TRBV27,-,-,TRBJ2-7,13,CASSYNSNYEQYF,TGTGCCAGCAGTTACAACAGCAACTACGAGCAGTACTTC
TRBV6-5,-,-,TRBJ2-3,15,CASSYSTTSTDTQYF,TGTGCCAGCAGTTACTCCACGACTAGCACAGATACGCAGTATTTT
TRBV24-1,-,-,TRBJ2-1,13,CATQGTGKGEQFF,TGTGCCACCCAGGGGACGGGGAAGGGCGAGCAGTTCTTC
TRBV19,-,TRBD1,TRBJ1-6,16,CASSTSGTGGYSPLHF,TGTGCCAGTAGTACCTCCGGGACAGGGGGCTATTCACCCCTCCACTTT
TRBV2,once,-,TRBJ1-6,15,CASSEGAATNSPLHF,TGTGCCAGCAGTGAAGGGGCAGCTACTAATTCACCCCTCCACTTT
TRBV2,-,TRBD1,TRBJ1-1,12,CATTGVNTEAFF,TGTGCCACGACAGGGGTGAACACTGAAGCTTTCTTT
TRBV27,-,-,TRBJ1-5,14,CASSRIPQGQPQHF,TGTGCCAGCAGCCGGATACCTCAGGGTCAGCCCCAGCATTTT
TRBV13,once,-,TRBJ2-1,17,CASSLGRGGPAHNEQFF,TGTGCCAGCAGCTTAGGTAGGGGCGGCCCGGCTCACAATGAGCAGTTCTTC
TRBV2,-,-,TRBJ1-2,12,CASNAGHYGYTF,TGTGCCAGCAACGCAGGGCATTATGGCTACACCTTC
TRBV5-4,-,-,TRBJ1-6,14,CASSSGLYNSPLHF,TGTGCCAGCAGCTCAGGGTTATATAATTCACCCCTCCACTTT
TRBV5-4,-,TRBD1,TRBJ1-4,16,CASSAGTGGAGEKLFF,TGTGCCAGCAGCGCCGGGACAGGGGGCGCAGGGGAAAAACTGTTTTTT
TRBV19,-,-,TRBJ1-4,15,CASSIGNRVVEKLFF,TGTGCCAGTAGTATAGGTAACAGGGTCGTAGAAAAACTGTTTTTT